This is a list of T cell receptor beta chains from one sample in a study of long-term antiretroviral therapy in people with HIV. This table comes from immunoSEQ multiplex PCR, and its TCRdb copy is limited to in-frame clones, with some not included. The sample carries approximately 30,000 clones, roughly 84% recorded once. This specimen was unsorted PBMCs, taken 3 years after starting antiretroviral therapy. Receptors originate from a man between 35 and 55 years old with HIV. Each CDR3 is given without its conserved first and last residue. The D gene is left open where the match is weak.

v_call	d_call	j_call	cdr3_aa
TRBV27	TRBD2	TRBJ2-2	ASMRRGTSGNTGELF
TRBV2	TRBD2	TRBJ2-3	ASSEGVAGLTDTQY
TRBV9	NA	TRBJ1-3	ASSVGAFGNTIY
TRBV6-1	NA	TRBJ1-1	ASSEGFVRLNTEAF
TRBV4-2	TRBD2	TRBJ2-7	ASSQDYLGLANEQY
TRBV5-1	NA	TRBJ1-3	ASSWGTSSGNTIY
TRBV7-8	NA	TRBJ2-7	ASSQQGRIHEQY
TRBV7-9	TRBD1	TRBJ2-7	ASSSSRGTGAYEQY
TRBV13	TRBD1	TRBJ2-7	ASKPGQEATYEQY
TRBV4-2	TRBD1	TRBJ2-3	ASSHRDRGGDTQY
TRBV30	NA	TRBJ1-2	AWSWGANYGYT
TRBV4-2	TRBD1	TRBJ1-4	ASSQQQGGVANEKLF
TRBV6-6	NA	TRBJ1-6	ASNLGPGSSPLH
TRBV6-1	TRBD1	TRBJ1-1	ASLQGASDTEAF
TRBV2	NA	TRBJ1-2	ASRAGTRGYT
TRBV5-1	TRBD1	TRBJ1-1	ASTLQGARDTEAF
TRBV19	TRBD2	TRBJ2-7	ASSIGTSGSHEQY
TRBV4-1	TRBD2	TRBJ2-7	ASSQPGLAGGHYEQY
TRBV30	NA	TRBJ2-1	AWKAGFTYNEQF
TRBV27	NA	TRBJ2-3	ASSFTGRSTDTQY
TRBV18	TRBD1	TRBJ2-5	ASSPRDRGYQYQETQY
TRBV11-2	TRBD1	TRBJ1-4	ASRLTGSDEKLF
TRBV11-2	NA	TRBJ1-1	ASSLDRGGYTEAF
TRBV30	TRBD2	TRBJ2-1	AWRDGGGVSEQF
TRBV21-1	NA	TRBJ2-7	ASSNGQGRINEQY
TRBV6-1	NA	TRBJ1-5	ASIPPGRPYQPQH
TRBV19	TRBD1	TRBJ2-1	ASSFYRGSSSYNEQF
TRBV6-1	TRBD1	TRBJ1-5	ASSETLSAQGFNQPQH
TRBV2	TRBD1	TRBJ1-5	ASGKEGTGGNQPQH
TRBV19	NA	TRBJ2-5	ASSPGGGGRETQY
TRBV19	TRBD2	TRBJ2-7	ASSILAGGPDEQY
TRBV7-9	NA	TRBJ1-6	ASSLVGVHNSPLH
TRBV29-1	NA	TRBJ1-2	SVEGHDSYGYT
TRBV5-1	NA	TRBJ2-7	ASSRDGYYEQY
TRBV5-8	NA	TRBJ2-7	ASSLNPYEQY
TRBV27	TRBD2	TRBJ2-7	ARKLAGESYEQY
TRBV5-5	NA	TRBJ1-4	ASTTGGDGEKLF
TRBV19	NA	TRBJ2-6	ASELVGSGANVLT
TRBV2	NA	TRBJ2-3	ASSEYPYDTQY
TRBV5-1	TRBD1	TRBJ1-2	ASSHPQGGIYGYT
TRBV5-4	TRBD1	TRBJ2-1	ASSKQGASYNEQF
TRBV2	TRBD1	TRBJ1-2	ASSEVSGGDYGYT
TRBV11-3	NA	TRBJ2-3	ASSPRETDTQY
TRBV18	NA	TRBJ2-6	ASSPFRPGRGSGANVLT
TRBV7-6	NA	TRBJ2-7	ASSQALENEQY
TRBV4-2	NA	TRBJ2-1	ASSQDGLLNAGPQYNEQF
TRBV27	NA	TRBJ1-2	ASSPTPGSVYGYT
TRBV30	NA	TRBJ1-3	AWSFRVDSGNTIY
TRBV18	TRBD2	TRBJ2-5	ASSLSLAGVGETQY
TRBV19	NA	TRBJ2-2	ASSHRDITGELF
TRBV14	NA	TRBJ2-7	ASSQEMGRGYEQY
TRBV11-2	NA	TRBJ2-1	ASSANEQF
TRBV11-3	NA	TRBJ2-3	ASSLVGGDTQY
TRBV30	NA	TRBJ1-6	AWSPRPGPNSPLH
TRBV7-6	NA	TRBJ2-1	ASSFSTYNEQF
TRBV5-6	NA	TRBJ1-5	ASSHEVSNQPQH